This T cell receptor (beta chain) was found in a study of shared T cell receptors in the human thymus. V was shortened by 2 bases and J by 12 bases, with 17 bases between the two germline ends. CDR1 and CDR2 from the germline V gene are LGHNA and YSLEER. This CDR3 contains 14 residues. Sequencing used immunoSEQ multiplex PCR; TCRdb keeps in-frame clones, though not all of them. The data contain about 660,000 clones, roughly 90% of them singletons. The same data also contributed to another study, on human thymus T cells. That paper notes: Corrective heart surgery yielded resections, and these provided the thymus tissue.

Sequences were obtained from thymocytes. This receptor was taken from a boy under two years old with a congenital heart defect. The V gene is TRBV4-3, the J gene TRBJ2-1; unclear D gene. CDR3 residues: CASSQYPDPSGQFF. The CDR3 bases are TGCGCCAGCAGCCAATACCCAGACCCCTCAGGGCAGTTCTTC.